This entry lists 14 T cell receptor beta chains sequenced from one sample in a study of shared clonotypes between healthy human individuals. Sequencing used immunoSEQ multiplex PCR; TCRdb keeps in-frame clones, though not all of them. The data hold approximately 2.4 million clones, with under 97% observed a single time. Sequencing used naive CD4+ T cells sorted from blood. Specified subset: CD45RA+ positively selected. The receptor source for this set is a man between 18 and 35 years old in good health.

This chain joins TRBV4-3 and TRBJ1-1; D remains unclear. The V gene lost 3 bases and the J gene lost 6 bases, with 11 bases spanning the gap. This CDR3 comprises 13 residues. From germline, CDR1 is LGHNA and CDR2 YSLEER. CDR3: CASSQELYAEAFF. As DNA, the CDR3 is TGCGCCAGCAGCCAGGAGCTCTACGCTGAAGCTTTCTTT.

V is TRBV10-2 and J is TRBJ1-3; 9 bases line up with TRBD1. Germline assignment: CDR1 WSHSY and CDR2 SAAADI. The CDR3 is made up of 16 amino acids. The junction had 9 bases not matched to a gene; V was cut back by 9 bases and J by 0 bases. The CDR3, as DNA: TGCGCCAGTGGTCCGGGACAGGGATTCTCTGGAAACACCATATATTTT. As protein: CASGPGQGFSGNTIYF.

The chain is built from TRBV25-1 and TRBJ1-4; weak D call: TRBD1 (5 bases). V lost 4 bases to trimming and J lost 4 bases, with 10 bases between them. This CDR3 has 14 residues. CDR1 and CDR2 (germline): MGHDK, SYGVNS. The CDR3 spells CASSVGLNNEKLFF. CDR3 DNA: TGTGCCAGCAGTGTGGGACTGAATAATGAAAAACTGTTTTTT.

The chain uses TRBV6-5 and TRBJ2-6, with no clear D. CDR1 is MNHEY, CDR2 SVGAGI, per germline. The CDR3 has 14 residues. Trimming removed 5 bases from V and 2 bases from J, with 7 bases in between. The CDR3 sequence is CASSRVTGANVLTF. The CDR3, as DNA: TGTGCCAGCAGTAGGGTAACTGGGGCCAACGTCCTGACTTTC.

The chain employs TRBV5-4 and TRBJ2-2, with 9 nucleotides matching TRBD1. Germline CDR1 reads SGHNT; CDR2 reads YYREEE (reference sequence). This CDR3 contains 16 residues. The V gene end was trimmed by 4 bases and the J gene end by 3 bases; junction bases not matched to a gene: 7. In nucleotides, the CDR3 is TGTGCCAGCAGCGCCACAGGGGGCGCGTACACCGGGGAGCTGTTTTTT. This encodes CASSATGGAYTGELFF.

The chain links TRBV9 to TRBJ2-3; 8 positions match TRBD2. The CDR3 length is 16 residues. CDR1 is SGDLS, CDR2 YYNGEE, per germline. V shed 0 bases and J 3 bases; nucleotides not matched to a gene: 6. The CDR3 nucleotides are TGTGCCAGCAGCGTAGGTGCGGGAGGTTCGACAGATACGCAGTATTTT. Protein: CASSVGAGGSTDTQYF. Full variable domain (outside the CDR3, taken from reference TRBV9 and TRBJ2-3): DSGVTQTPKHLITATGQRVTLRCSPRSGDLSVYWYQQSLDQGLQFLIQYYNGEERAKGNILERFSAQQFPDLHSELNLSSLELGDSALYFCASSVGAGGSTDTQYFGPGTRLTVL.

A single count supports this clone. This chain connects TRBV5-1 to TRBJ2-7; the D is unclear. The CDR3 runs to 13 residues. Trimming cost V 3 bases and J 1 base, with 8 bases left between them. Germline CDR1 is SGHRS and CDR2 is YFSETQ. This chain's CDR3 is CASSYLRSYEQYF. CDR3 DNA: TGCGCCAGCAGCTACTTGCGATCCTACGAGCAGTACTTC.

The V gene is TRBV6-7, the J gene TRBJ1-4, with D maybe TRBD1 (5 bases). TRBV6-7 falls under the ORF class, with uncertain function. The CDR3 sequence is 16 residues long. V was cut by 0 bases and J by 4 bases, with 12 bases left in between. The CDR3 is CASSYSKRQYNEKLFF. The CDR3 coding sequence is TGTGCCAGCAGTTACTCGAAAAGACAGTATAATGAAAAACTGTTTTTT.

The genes are TRBV2 and TRBJ2-2; 8 bases are shared with TRBD1. Per germline, CDR1 SNHLY and CDR2 FYNNEI. CDR3 length: 15 amino acids. J was trimmed by 1 base and V by 4 bases; bases with no gene match: 2. CDR3 protein: CASSVGTGNTGELFF. The CDR3 DNA reads TGTGCCAGCAGTGTGGGGACAGGGAACACCGGGGAGCTGTTTTTT.

The V and J genes are TRBV6-6 and TRBJ2-5, with a weak D call TRBD2 (7 bases). This CDR3 is 14 amino acids long. Trimming cost V 11 bases and J 3 bases, with 19 bases left between them. Germline CDR1 and CDR2: MNHNY and SVGAGI (reference sequence). This CDR3 is CASGGQNKEETQYF. The CDR3 bases are TGTGCCTCGGGAGGACAGAACAAAGAAGAGACCCAGTACTTC.

This clone was seen once. The chain recombines TRBV5-4 with TRBJ2-7, with 8 bases matching TRBD1. Looked up from germline, CDR1 is SGHNT and CDR2 is YYREEE (reference sequence). Unmatched junction bases numbered 4, after V lost 2 bases and J lost 0 bases. The length of the CDR3 is 15 residues. The CDR3 DNA follows: TGTGCCAGCAGCTTAGGACAGGGTACCTCCTACGAGCAGTACTTC. It specifies CASSLGQGTSYEQYF.

V gene TRBV7-2 combines with J gene TRBJ1-2; perhaps TRBD1 as D (5 bases). V was shortened by 4 bases and J by 4 bases, with 19 bases between the two germline ends. There are 16 residues in the CDR3. Germline V gene lookup returns CDR1 SGHTA and CDR2 FQGNSA. DNA of the CDR3: TGTGCCAGCAGCTCCAGCCGTCGGGACGGCGCCTATGGCTACACCTTC. It specifies CASSSSRRDGAYGYTF.

This chain uses TRBV19 with TRBJ2-2, with D possibly being TRBD1 or TRBD2 (7 bases each). The CDR3 consists of 18 residues. V was clipped by 0 bases and J by 0 bases, with 14 bases between them. Looked up from germline, CDR1 is LNHDA and CDR2 is SQIVND (reference sequence). As DNA, the CDR3 is TGTGCCAGTAGTATAGATCAGGGAGGGGGCTCGAACACCGGGGAGCTGTTTTTT. Amino acid sequence: CASSIDQGGGSNTGELFF.

The gene calls are TRBV11-2 and TRBJ2-7, with 13 bases fitting TRBD2. With 5 bases clipped from V and 2 bases from J, the junction kept 3 bases outside the gene matches. The CDR3 totals 15 residues. Germline V gene data show CDR1 as SGHAT and CDR2 as FQNNGV. Here the CDR3 reads CASSPGLAGAYEQYF. CDR3 nucleotide sequence: TGTGCCAGCAGCCCAGGACTAGCGGGGGCCTACGAGCAGTACTTC.